The 14 T cell receptor beta chains listed next were all sequenced from one sample in a study of vaccination and CD4 T cells after COVID-19. Treatment in this sample: roughly 10-day PBMC culture with coronavirus spike peptide pools or control peptides (ViraFEST assay). During the years 2011-2018, before the COVID-19 pandemic, the unexposed donor's CD4+ T cells were collected. The Oncomine TCR Beta short-read assay sequenced DNA from cultured CD4+ T cells. TCRdb ran MiXCR on the PCR reads and lists one entry per CDR3 protein. The sample has 1,700 or so distinct CDR3 sequences, 50% to 70% seen once. These receptors lack a known antigen. Material for sequencing was CD4+ T cells from blood, cultured in vitro. Every receptor here comes from a human donor in good health.

The rearrangement uses TRBV20-1 and TRBJ2-7, with D perhaps matching TRBD2 (5 bases). V shed 8 bases and J shed 4 bases, with 18 bases lying between them. The germline V gene has CDR1 DFQATT and CDR2 SNEGSKA (reference sequence). This CDR3 contains 13 residues. CDR3 loop: CSPRTSAIYEQYF. The CDR3 bases are TGCAGTCCCCGGACTTCGGCTATTTACGAGCAGTACTTC.

The chain couples TRBV7-2 to TRBJ2-3; the match to TRBD2 covers 9 bases. The CDR3 extends over 16 amino acids. Germline V lookup: CDR1 SGHTA, CDR2 FQGNSA. With 3 bases clipped from V and 5 bases from J, the junction kept 9 bases outside the gene matches. This chain's CDR3 is CASSFHSGGRGDTQYF. CDR3 DNA: TGTGCCAGCAGCTTTCATAGCGGGGGCCGAGGAGATACGCAGTATTTT.

By share of the sample, this clonotype is hyperexpanded. The chain has TRBV7-3 and TRBJ2-6; 9 bases line up with TRBD1. Per the germline V gene, CDR1 is SGHTA and CDR2 is FQGTGA. Germline trimming cut 1 base from V and 0 bases from J; bases unmatched to any gene: 10. CDR3 length: 20 residues. In nucleotides, the CDR3 is TGTGCCAGCAGCTTAAAAGCGGGACAGGGCCACCTCTCTGGGGCCAACGTCCTGACTTTC. It yields the protein CASSLKAGQGHLSGANVLTF.

The genes are TRBV19 and TRBJ1-1, with TRBD1 as a possible D gene (6 bases). This CDR3 comprises 17 residues. The V gene lost 3 bases and the J gene lost 2 bases, with 19 bases spanning the gap. The germline V gene has CDR1 LNHDA and CDR2 SQIVND (reference sequence). The CDR3 DNA reads as TGTGCCAGTAGTATTTGGGACACCACTTGGAGTAACACTGAAGCTTTCTTT. It is translated as CASSIWDTTWSNTEAFF.

By sample fraction, this clonotype is large (0.1 to 1%). The gene calls are TRBV18 and TRBJ1-1; weak D call: TRBD1 (5 bases). Germline V gives CDR1 KGHSH, CDR2 LQKENI. The CDR3 consists of 13 residues. V was trimmed by 1 base and J by 7 bases, leaving 10 bases between them. CDR3 sequence (DNA): TGTGCCAGCTCACCACAGACAGCTAGTGAAGCTTTCTTT. Translating gives CASSPQTASEAFF.

CDR3 amino acids: CASRPTTREGYTF. Here the CDR3 DNA reads TGTGCCAGCAGGCCGACGACAAGGGAGGGCTACACCTTC. The chain is built from TRBV28 and TRBJ1-2; no definite D call. Germline V gene data show CDR1 as MDHEN and CDR2 as SYDVKM. The germline V and J ends were trimmed by 6 bases and 8 bases, with 16 bases remaining between them. The CDR3 runs 13 residues.

This clonotype was detected once. The chain has TRBV25-1 and TRBJ2-2, with D hard to call. CDR3 length equals 13 residues. The ends were cut back, 8 bases at V and 1 base at J, with 8 bases in the middle. Germline assignment: CDR1 MGHDK and CDR2 SYGVNS. The CDR3 DNA reads as TGTGCCAGCGAACAGAAGAACACCGGGGAGCTGTTTTTT. Translation: CASEQKNTGELFF.

The CDR3 loop is CASSGVPSGSSYNEQFF. CDR3 DNA: TGTGCCAGCAGCGGGGTTCCCAGCGGGAGCTCCTACAATGAGCAGTTCTTC. J is TRBJ2-1 and V is TRBV7-3; 8 positions match TRBD2. Trimming removed 5 bases from V and 0 bases from J; junction bases left unmatched: 9. Germline CDR1 is SGHTA and CDR2 is FQGTGA. The CDR3 has 17 residues.

This clonotype was counted only a few times. The chain employs TRBV6-2 or TRBV6-3 and TRBJ1-2, with D perhaps matching TRBD1 (6 bases). V dropped 6 bases and J dropped 3 bases, with 11 bases sitting between them. Germline CDR1 is MNHEY and CDR2 is SVGEGT. This CDR3 region has 13 residues. The CDR3 sequence: CASRRDTYYGYTF. CDR3 in DNA: TGTGCCAGCAGGCGGGACACCTACTATGGCTACACCTTC.

V gene TRBV7-9 combines with J gene TRBJ2-3; TRBD1 agrees at 7 bases. The CDR3 has 16 amino acids. The J segment lost 0 bases and the V segment lost 5 bases, leaving 8 bases of the junction unmatched. Germline assignment: CDR1 SEHNR and CDR2 FQNEAQ (reference sequence). As DNA, the CDR3 is TGTGCCAGCAGCGCGACCTGGACAGGCAGCACAGATACGCAGTATTTT. It yields the protein CASSATWTGSTDTQYF.

This clonotype was seen only once. This chain links TRBV20-1 with TRBJ2-3; 12 bases map to TRBD2. V was clipped by 6 bases and J by 4 bases; unmatched bases: 5. The CDR3 consists of 14 residues. CDR1 and CDR2 (germline): DFQATT, SNEGSKA (reference sequence). The CDR3 nucleotides are TGCAGTGCCAGACTAGCGGGGGTGTCAGATACGCAGTATTTT. Its translation is CSARLAGVSDTQYF.

The count of this clonotype is one. This sequence joins TRBV5-1 and TRBJ1-1; no reliable D call. CDR3 length: 11 residues. V gave up 5 bases and J gave up 11 bases, with 13 bases separating them. The V gene's germline CDR1 is SGHRS and CDR2 YFSETQ. CDR3 nucleotide sequence: TGCGCCAGCAGTACCGAGGGCGACGCTTTCTTT. As protein: CASSTEGDAFF.

This chain links TRBV20-1 with TRBJ1-6; the match to TRBD1 covers 8 bases. Germline CDR1 DFQATT, CDR2 SNEGSKA (reference sequence). The CDR3 is 13 residues long. Trimming cost V 3 bases and J 8 bases; bases outside gene matches: 3. The CDR3 sequence: CSASDRGYSPLHF. The CDR3 DNA reads as TGCAGTGCTAGTGACAGGGGATATTCACCCCTCCACTTT.

This chain joins TRBV6-1 and TRBJ2-7; a weak D match, TRBD1 (6 bases). CDR3 length equals 15 residues. CDR1 MNHNS and CDR2 SASEGT come from the germline V gene. V was clipped by 10 bases and J by 0 bases, with 19 bases between them. The CDR3 is CAIAQGHWSSYEQYF. The CDR3 region has the DNA TGTGCCATAGCTCAGGGACATTGGAGCTCCTACGAGCAGTACTTC.